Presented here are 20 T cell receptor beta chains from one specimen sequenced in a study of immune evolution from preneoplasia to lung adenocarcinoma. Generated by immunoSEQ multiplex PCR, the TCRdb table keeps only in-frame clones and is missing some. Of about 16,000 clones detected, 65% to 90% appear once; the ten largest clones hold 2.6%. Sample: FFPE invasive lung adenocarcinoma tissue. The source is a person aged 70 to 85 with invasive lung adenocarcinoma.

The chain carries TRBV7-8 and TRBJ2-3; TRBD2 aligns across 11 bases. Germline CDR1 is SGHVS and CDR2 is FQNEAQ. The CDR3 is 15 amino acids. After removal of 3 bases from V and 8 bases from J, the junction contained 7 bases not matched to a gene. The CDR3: CASSFGTSGRRTQYF. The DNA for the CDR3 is TGTGCCAGCAGCTTTGGGACTAGCGGTCGCCGTACGCAGTATTTT. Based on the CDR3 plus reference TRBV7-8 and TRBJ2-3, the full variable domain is GAGVSQSPRYKVAKRGQDVALRCDPISGHVSLFWYQQALGQGPEFLTYFQNEAQLDKSGLPSDRFFAERPEGSVSTLKIQRTQQEDSAVYLCASSFGTSGRRTQYFGPGTRLTVL.

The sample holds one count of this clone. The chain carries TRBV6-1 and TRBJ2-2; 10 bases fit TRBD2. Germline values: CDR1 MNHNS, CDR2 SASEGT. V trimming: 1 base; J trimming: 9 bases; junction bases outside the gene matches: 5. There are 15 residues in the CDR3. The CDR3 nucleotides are TGTGCCAGCAGTGAAGGGAGCGGGGGGGCTTGGGAGCTGTTTTTT. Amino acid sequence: CASSEGSGGAWELFF.

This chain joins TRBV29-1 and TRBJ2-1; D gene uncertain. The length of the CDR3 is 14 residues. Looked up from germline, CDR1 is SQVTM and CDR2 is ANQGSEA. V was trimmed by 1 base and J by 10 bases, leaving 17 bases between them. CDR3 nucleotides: TGCAGCGTTGAAGGCGATGAATACAATGTGGAGCAGTTCTTC. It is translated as CSVEGDEYNVEQFF.

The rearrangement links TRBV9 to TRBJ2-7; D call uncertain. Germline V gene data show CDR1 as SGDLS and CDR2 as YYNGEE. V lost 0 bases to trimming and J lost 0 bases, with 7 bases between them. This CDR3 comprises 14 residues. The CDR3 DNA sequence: TGTGCCAGCAGCGTAGGGATCAGCTCCTACGAGCAGTACTTC. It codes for CASSVGISSYEQYF.

The CDR3 nucleotides read TGTGCCAGCAGTTACGCGGGCGGGTTCTACGAGCAGTACTTC. It translates to CASSYAGGFYEQYF. The V gene is TRBV6-6, the J gene TRBJ2-7; D possibly corresponds to TRBD2 (5 bases). Germline loops: CDR1 MNHNY, CDR2 SVGAGI (reference sequence). The CDR3 contains 14 residues. Trimming shortened V by 2 bases and J by 3 bases, and 11 bases separated the two germline ends.

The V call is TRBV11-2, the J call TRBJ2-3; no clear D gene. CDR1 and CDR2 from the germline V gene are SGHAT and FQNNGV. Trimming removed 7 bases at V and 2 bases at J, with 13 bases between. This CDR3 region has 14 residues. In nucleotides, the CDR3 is TGTGCCAGCACCGAATTGGGGTTCACAGATACGCAGTATTTT. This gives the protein CASTELGFTDTQYF.

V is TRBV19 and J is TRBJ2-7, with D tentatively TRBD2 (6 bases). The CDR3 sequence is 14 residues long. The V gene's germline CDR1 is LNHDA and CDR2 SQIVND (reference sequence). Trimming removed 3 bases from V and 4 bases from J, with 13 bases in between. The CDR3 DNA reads TGTGCCAGTAGTATTGGGCGCGGGGAGTACGAGCAGTACTTC. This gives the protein CASSIGRGEYEQYF.

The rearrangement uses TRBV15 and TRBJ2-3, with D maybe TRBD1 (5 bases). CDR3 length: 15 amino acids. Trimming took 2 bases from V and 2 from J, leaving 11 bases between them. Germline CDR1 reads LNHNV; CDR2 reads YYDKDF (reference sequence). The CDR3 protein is CATSRQGGATDTQYF. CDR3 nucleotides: TGTGCCACCAGCAGACAGGGTGGGGCCACAGATACGCAGTATTTT.

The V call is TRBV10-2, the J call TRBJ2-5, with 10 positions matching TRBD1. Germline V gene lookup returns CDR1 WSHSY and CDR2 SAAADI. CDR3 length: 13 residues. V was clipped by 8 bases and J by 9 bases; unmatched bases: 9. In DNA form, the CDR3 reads TGCGCCAGCGCCTGGGACAGGGGACGTTCCCAGTACTTC. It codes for CASAWDRGRSQYF.

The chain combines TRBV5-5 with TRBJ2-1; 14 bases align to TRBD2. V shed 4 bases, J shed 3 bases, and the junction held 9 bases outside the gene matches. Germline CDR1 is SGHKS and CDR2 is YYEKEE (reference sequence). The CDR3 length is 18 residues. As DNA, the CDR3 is TGTGCCAGCAGCGCGGGACTAGCGGGAGAGACAAGCTACAATGAGCAGTTCTTC. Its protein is CASSAGLAGETSYNEQFF.

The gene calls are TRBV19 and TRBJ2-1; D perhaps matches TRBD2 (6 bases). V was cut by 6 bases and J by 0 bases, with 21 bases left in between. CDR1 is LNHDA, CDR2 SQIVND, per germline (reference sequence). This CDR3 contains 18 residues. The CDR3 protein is CASRHYDGGPLSYNEQFF. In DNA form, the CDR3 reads TGTGCCAGTAGACACTATGACGGAGGGCCCCTCTCCTACAATGAGCAGTTCTTC.

The CDR3 sequence: CASSIRVGTGRNQPQHF. The CDR3 DNA sequence: TGTGCCAGTAGTATTAGAGTCGGGACTGGGAGAAATCAGCCCCAGCATTTT. The chain recombines TRBV19 with TRBJ1-5; TRBD1 might be the D (5 bases). The V end was cut by 3 bases, the J end by 4 bases, with 19 bases between. The CDR3 is made up of 17 amino acids. Germline CDR1 LNHDA, CDR2 SQIVND (reference sequence).

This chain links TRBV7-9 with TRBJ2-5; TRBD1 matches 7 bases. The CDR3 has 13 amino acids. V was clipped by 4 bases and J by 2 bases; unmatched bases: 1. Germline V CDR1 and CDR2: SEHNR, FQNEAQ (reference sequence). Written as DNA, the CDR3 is TGTGCCAGCAGCTGGGGACAGCAAGAGACCCAGTACTTC. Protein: CASSWGQQETQYF. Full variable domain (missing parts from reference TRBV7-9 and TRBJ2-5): DTGVSQNPRHKITKRGQNVTFRCDPISEHNRLYWYRQTLGQGPEFLTYFQNEAQLEKSRLLSDRFSAERPKGSFSTLEIQRTEQGDSAMYLCASSWGQQETQYFGPGTRLLVL.

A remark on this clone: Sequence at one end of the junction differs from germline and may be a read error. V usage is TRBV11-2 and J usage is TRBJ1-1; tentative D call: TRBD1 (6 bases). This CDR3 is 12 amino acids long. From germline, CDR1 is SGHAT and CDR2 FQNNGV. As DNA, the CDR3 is TGTGCCAGCAGTTTAGGGGGGTACGAAGCTTTCTTT. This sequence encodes CASSLGGYEAFF.

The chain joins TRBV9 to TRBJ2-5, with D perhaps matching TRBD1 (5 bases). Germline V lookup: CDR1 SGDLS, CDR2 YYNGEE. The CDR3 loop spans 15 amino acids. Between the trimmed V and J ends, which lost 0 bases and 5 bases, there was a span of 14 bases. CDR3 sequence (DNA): TGTGCCAGCAGCGTAGCAGGGTGGGTTTGGGAGACCCAGTACTTC. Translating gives CASSVAGWVWETQYF. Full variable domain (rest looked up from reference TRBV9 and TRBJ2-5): DSGVTQTPKHLITATGQRVTLRCSPRSGDLSVYWYQQSLDQGLQFLIQYYNGEERAKGNILERFSAQQFPDLHSELNLSSLELGDSALYFCASSVAGWVWETQYFGPGTRLLVL.

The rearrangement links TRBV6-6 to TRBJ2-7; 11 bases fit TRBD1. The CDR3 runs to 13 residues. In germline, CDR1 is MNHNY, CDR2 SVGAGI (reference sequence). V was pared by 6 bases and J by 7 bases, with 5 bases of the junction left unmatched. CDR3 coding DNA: TGTGCCAGCAGGGACAGGGGGCGCCGAGAGCAGTACTTC. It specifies CASRDRGRREQYF.

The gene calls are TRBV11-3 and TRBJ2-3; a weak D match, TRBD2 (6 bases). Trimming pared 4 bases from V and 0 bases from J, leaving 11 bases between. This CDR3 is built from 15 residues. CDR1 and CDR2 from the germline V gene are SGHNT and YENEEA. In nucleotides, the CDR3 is TGTGCCAGCAGCTCAGATAGCGGAAGCACAGATACGCAGTATTTT. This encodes CASSSDSGSTDTQYF.

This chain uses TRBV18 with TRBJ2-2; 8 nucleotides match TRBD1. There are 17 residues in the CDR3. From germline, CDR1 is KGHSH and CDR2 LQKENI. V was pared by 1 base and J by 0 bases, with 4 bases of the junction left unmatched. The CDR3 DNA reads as TGTGCCAGCTCACCACTTAGACAGGGGTCGAACACCGGGGAGCTGTTTTTT. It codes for CASSPLRQGSNTGELFF.

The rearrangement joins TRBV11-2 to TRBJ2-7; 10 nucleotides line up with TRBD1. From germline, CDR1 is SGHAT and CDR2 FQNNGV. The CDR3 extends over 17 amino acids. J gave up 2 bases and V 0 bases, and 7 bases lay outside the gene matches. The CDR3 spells CASSLDRTGGTTYEQYF. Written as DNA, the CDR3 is TGTGCCAGCAGCTTAGACCGGACAGGGGGTACGACCTACGAGCAGTACTTC.

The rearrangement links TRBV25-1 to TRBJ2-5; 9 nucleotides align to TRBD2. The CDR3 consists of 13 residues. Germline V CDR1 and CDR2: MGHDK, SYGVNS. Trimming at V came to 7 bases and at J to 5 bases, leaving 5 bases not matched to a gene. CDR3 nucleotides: TGTGCCAGCATTCTAGCGGGAAGTGAGACCCAGTACTTC. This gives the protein CASILAGSETQYF.